The next 28 T cell receptor beta chains were all read from a single sample in a study of blood T cell repertoires in COVID-19. The protocol was immunoSEQ multiplex PCR, while the TCRdb copy is restricted to in-frame clones and leaves out a portion. The top ten clones hold less than 5% of a sample with around 260,000 clones, 88% of them seen once. Sequencing was done on a sample of peripheral blood. The source of these receptors is a man aged 55 to 70 who had recovered from COVID-19.

The rearrangement joins TRBV28 to TRBJ2-5, with 9 nucleotides matching TRBD1. The CDR3 covers 16 residues. The V gene end was trimmed by 5 bases and the J gene end by 5 bases; junction bases not matched to a gene: 12. In germline, CDR1 is MDHEN, CDR2 SYDVKM. The CDR3: CASSPRGTGLWETQYF. DNA of the CDR3: TGTGCCAGCAGTCCCCGAGGGACAGGGCTGTGGGAGACCCAGTACTTC.

V gene TRBV4-2 combines with J gene TRBJ1-3, with TRBD1 as a possible D gene (6 bases). The CDR3 is 18 amino acids. Germline CDR1 reads LGHNA; CDR2 reads YNFKEQ. Trimming removed 0 bases from V and 0 bases from J, with 15 bases in between. The CDR3 here is CASSQEWTARYSGNTIYF. As DNA, the CDR3 is TGTGCCAGCAGCCAAGAGTGGACAGCTAGGTACTCTGGAAACACCATATATTTT.

The chain combines TRBV19 with TRBJ2-2; 12 bases match TRBD1. This CDR3 is 17 amino acids long. V shed 5 bases, J shed 6 bases, and the junction held 10 bases outside the gene matches. Looked up from germline, CDR1 is LNHDA and CDR2 is SQIVND (reference sequence). CDR3 sequence: CASSQYGGQGASGELFF. The CDR3 nucleotides read TGTGCCAGTAGTCAGTACGGGGGACAGGGGGCGTCCGGGGAGCTGTTTTTT.

V and J are TRBV5-1 and TRBJ2-2, with a weak D call TRBD1 (5 bases). CDR3 length: 16 amino acids. V dropped 0 bases and J dropped 3 bases, with 12 bases sitting between them. The germline gives CDR1 SGHRS, CDR2 YFSETQ. Here the CDR3 reads CASSLEGARDTGELFF. CDR3 nucleotide sequence: TGCGCCAGCAGCTTGGAAGGGGCTCGCGACACCGGGGAGCTGTTTTTT.

This chain uses TRBV5-1 with TRBJ2-5, with 11 bases fitting TRBD1. Per the germline V gene, CDR1 is SGHRS and CDR2 is YFSETQ. V lost 4 bases to trimming and J lost 5 bases; unmatched junction nucleotides: 7. The CDR3 is 15 residues long. The DNA for the CDR3 is TGCGCCAGCAGCCCCGGGACAGGGGGGAGGGAGACCCAGTACTTC. As protein: CASSPGTGGRETQYF.

V is TRBV10-3 and J is TRBJ2-7, with D perhaps matching TRBD2 (5 bases). CDR1 and CDR2 from the germline V gene are ENHRY and SYGVKD. The V end lost 4 bases, the J end lost 1 base, and 11 bases lay between the germline ends. The CDR3 is made up of 14 amino acids. Here the CDR3 reads CAISGTGNSYEQYF. CDR3 nucleotides: TGTGCCATCAGTGGGACGGGGAATTCCTACGAGCAGTACTTC.

The gene calls are TRBV29-1 and TRBJ1-2; D gene uncertain. Trimming shortened V by 2 bases and J by 7 bases, and 5 bases separated the two germline ends. The germline V gene has CDR1 SQVTM and CDR2 ANQGSEA. The CDR3 has 10 residues. The CDR3, as DNA: TGCAGCGTTGAACGGGTTGGCTACACCTTC. Encoded protein: CSVERVGYTF.

J is TRBJ1-5 and V is TRBV18; D remains ambiguous. Germline V CDR1 and CDR2: KGHSH, LQKENI. The CDR3 is made up of 13 amino acids. V dropped 3 bases and J dropped 5 bases, with 8 bases sitting between them. CDR3 DNA sequence: TGTGCCAGCTCACCCGAGGAGTATCAGCCCCAGCATTTT. It translates to CASSPEEYQPQHF.

This chain links TRBV3-1 (or the pseudogene TRBV3-2) with TRBJ1-2; 9 positions agree with TRBD1. Germline V CDR1 and CDR2: LGHDT, YNNKEL (reference sequence). Trimming took 1 base from V and 5 from J; bases not matched to a gene: 11. CDR3 length equals 17 residues. The CDR3 region is CASSQAGGTGREYGYTF. The CDR3 nucleotides are TGTGCCAGCAGCCAAGCCGGGGGGACAGGGAGGGAGTATGGCTACACCTTC.

Remarks on this clone: Additional DNA sequences in this sample encode the identical CDR3. The CDR3 loop is CASSARTGSTDTQYF. CDR3 nucleotide sequence: TGTGCCAGCAGCGCACGGACTGGTAGCACAGATACGCAGTATTTT. The chain employs TRBV7-3 and TRBJ2-3; possibly TRBD2 for D (5 bases). CDR3 length equals 15 residues. Germline V gene lookup returns CDR1 SGHTA and CDR2 FQGTGA. V was cut by 5 bases and J by 0 bases, with 12 bases left in between. The variable domain in full, completed from reference TRBV7-3 and TRBJ2-3, reads GAGVSQTPSNKVTEKGKYVELRCDPISGHTALYWYRQSLGQGPEFLIYFQGTGAADDSGLPNDRFFAVRPEGSVSTLKIQRTERGDSAVYLCASSARTGSTDTQYFGPGTRLTVL.

As regards this clone: The same CDR3 arises from other DNA sequences in this sample as well. The J gene is TRBJ2-7, the V gene TRBV5-1; tentative D call: TRBD1 (5 bases). Trimming removed 0 bases from V and 0 bases from J, with 10 bases in between. CDR1 SGHRS and CDR2 YFSETQ come from the germline V gene. The CDR3 runs to 15 residues. The CDR3 DNA reads TGCGCCAGCAGCTTGGGTACAGGTAGCTCCTACGAGCAGTACTTC. Amino acids: CASSLGTGSSYEQYF.

This clone was counted once. The J gene is TRBJ1-3, the V gene TRBV9, with 7 bases fitting TRBD1. J was trimmed by 2 bases and V by 5 bases; bases with no gene match: 7. CDR3 size: 15 residues. Germline values: CDR1 SGDLS, CDR2 YYNGEE. This chain's CDR3 is CASSDTGTAGNTIYF. CDR3 DNA sequence: TGTGCCAGCAGTGACACCGGGACAGCTGGAAACACCATATATTTT. Combining the CDR3 with reference TRBV9 and TRBJ1-3 gives the whole variable domain DSGVTQTPKHLITATGQRVTLRCSPRSGDLSVYWYQQSLDQGLQFLIQYYNGEERAKGNILERFSAQQFPDLHSELNLSSLELGDSALYFCASSDTGTAGNTIYFGEGSWLTVV.

V gene TRBV6-6 combines with J gene TRBJ1-1; D may be TRBD1 (6 bases). The CDR3 length is 15 residues. Germline CDR1 is MNHNY and CDR2 is SVGAGI (reference sequence). The germline V and J ends were trimmed by 4 bases and 2 bases, with 14 bases remaining between them. This CDR3 is CASSSSTGGNTEAFF. Here the CDR3 DNA reads TGTGCCAGCAGTTCGTCGACAGGAGGAAACACTGAAGCTTTCTTT.

The J gene is TRBJ2-6, the V gene TRBV5-1; tentatively, D is TRBD2 (5 bases). From germline, CDR1 is SGHRS and CDR2 YFSETQ. The CDR3 contains 17 residues. Trimming removed 0 bases from V and 2 bases from J, with 12 bases in between. This CDR3 is CASSLAGLGAGANVLTF. CDR3 sequence (DNA): TGCGCCAGCAGCTTGGCGGGGTTGGGTGCTGGGGCCAACGTCCTGACTTTC. The complete variable domain, with remaining parts taken from reference TRBV5-1 and TRBJ2-6, reads KAGVTQTPRYLIKTRGQQVTLSCSPISGHRSVSWYQQTPGQGLQFLFEYFSETQRNKGNFPGRFSGRQFSNSRSEMNVSTLELGDSALYLCASSLAGLGAGANVLTFGAGSRLTVL.

V usage is TRBV2 and J usage is TRBJ1-2; TRBD1 matches 10 bases. V dropped 7 bases and J dropped 2; count of bases not matched to a gene: 13. Germline V gene lookup returns CDR1 SNHLY and CDR2 FYNNEI. The CDR3 sequence is 17 residues long. The CDR3 DNA reads TGTGCCAGCATCTTGGGGACAGGGGTGCGGGTGAACTATGGCTACACCTTC. Its protein product is CASILGTGVRVNYGYTF.

This chain links TRBV12-3 or TRBV12-4 with TRBJ1-1; unclear D gene. V was cut by 6 bases and J by 3 bases, with 11 bases left in between. The CDR3 totals 13 residues. The CDR3 DNA reads as TGTGCCAGCAGCCCCGCTCGGGACACTGAAGCTTTCTTT. As protein: CASSPARDTEAFF.

The chain carries TRBV19 and TRBJ2-7; no firm D call. The V gene's germline CDR1 is LNHDA and CDR2 SQIVND (reference sequence). CDR3 length: 11 residues. V lost 5 bases to trimming and J lost 4 bases, with 6 bases between them. CDR3 DNA sequence: TGTGCCAGTAGTTCCTTATACGAGCAGTACTTC. Its protein product is CASSSLYEQYF. Variable domain in full (rest from reference TRBV19 and TRBJ2-7): DGGITQSPKYLFRKEGQNVTLSCEQNLNHDAMYWYRQDPGQGLRLIYYSQIVNDFQKGDIAEGYSVSREKKESFPLTVTSAQKNPTAFYLCASSSLYEQYFGPGTRLTVT.

The chain is built from TRBV19 and TRBJ2-3; tentatively, D is TRBD2 (7 bases). The CDR3 extends over 16 amino acids. Trimming stripped 6 bases from V and 0 bases from J, with 16 bases between. CDR1 and CDR2 from the germline V gene are LNHDA and SQIVND (reference sequence). CDR3 coding DNA: TGTGCCAGTAGACCGCTGGGGGGGCCTAGCACAGATACGCAGTATTTT. Its translation: CASRPLGGPSTDTQYF.

In its sample, this clone was seen once. This CDR3 is also generated by other DNA sequences in the sample. The V call is TRBV5-1, the J call TRBJ1-2; perhaps TRBD1 as D (6 bases). The CDR3 covers 12 residues. Trimming cost V 2 bases and J 8 bases, with 10 bases left between them. Germline assignment: CDR1 SGHRS and CDR2 YFSETQ. CDR3 protein: CASSLQGDGYTF. In DNA form, the CDR3 reads TGCGCCAGCAGCTTACAGGGAGACGGCTACACCTTC. Combining the CDR3 with reference TRBV5-1 and TRBJ1-2 gives the whole variable domain KAGVTQTPRYLIKTRGQQVTLSCSPISGHRSVSWYQQTPGQGLQFLFEYFSETQRNKGNFPGRFSGRQFSNSRSEMNVSTLELGDSALYLCASSLQGDGYTFGSGTRLTVV.

The gene calls are TRBV5-4 and TRBJ2-7, with 9 bases matching TRBD2. Germline CDR1 and CDR2: SGHNT and YYREEE (reference sequence). The J segment lost 5 bases and the V segment lost 3 bases, leaving 12 bases of the junction unmatched. The CDR3 runs to 16 residues. In DNA, the CDR3 is TGTGCCAGCAGCTCCTTGGCGGCGGGGGGGCCCCACGAGCAGTACTTC. Amino acid sequence: CASSSLAAGGPHEQYF.

The sample holds a few counts of this clone. The chain employs TRBV11-3 and TRBJ1-2, with no clear D. Trimming shortened V by 4 bases and J by 1 base, and 4 bases separated the two germline ends. This CDR3 has 12 amino acids. CDR1 SGHNT and CDR2 YENEEA come from the germline V gene. Here the CDR3 reads CASSSVNYGYTF. Written as DNA, the CDR3 is TGTGCCAGCAGCTCAGTTAACTATGGCTACACCTTC.

This clone has ten or more counts. This sequence joins TRBV6-5 and TRBJ2-7, with TRBD1 matching over 7 bases. This CDR3 has 15 residues. V lost 5 bases and J lost 2; bases outside the gene matches: 9. CDR1 and CDR2 from the germline V gene are MNHEY and SVGAGI. CDR3 residues: CASSPQGTAPYEQYF. CDR3 coding DNA: TGTGCCAGCAGTCCTCAAGGGACAGCTCCCTACGAGCAGTACTTC.

The V and J genes are TRBV2 and TRBJ1-3, with 9 positions matching TRBD1. This CDR3 comprises 16 residues. CDR1 is SNHLY and CDR2 is FYNNEI in the germline V gene. Losses at the gene ends were 6 bases for V and 2 bases for J; bases not matched to a gene: 8. The CDR3 coding sequence is TGTGCCAGCAGAAGGACAGGGGACTACACTGGAAACACCATATATTTT. Translation: CASRRTGDYTGNTIYF.

This clone was detected only once. The chain recombines TRBV4-2 with TRBJ1-2, with D unresolved. The germline V gene encodes CDR1 LGHNA and CDR2 YNFKEQ. CDR3 size: 14 residues. V lost 0 bases to trimming and J lost 8 bases, with 13 bases between them. CDR3: CASSQDYKALGYTF. DNA of the CDR3: TGTGCCAGCAGCCAAGATTATAAAGCGTTGGGCTACACCTTC.

The count of this clone is one. The J gene is TRBJ2-3, the V gene TRBV27, with D possibly TRBD1 on 6 matching bases. The germline V gene encodes CDR1 MNHEY and CDR2 SMNVEV (reference sequence). V was cut by 2 bases and J by 4 bases, with 16 bases left in between. The CDR3 sequence is 16 residues long. Written as DNA, the CDR3 is TGTGCCAGCAGTTTAAGACCTACAGGGATTGCAGATACGCAGTATTTT. Its protein is CASSLRPTGIADTQYF.

This clone was observed a single time. The chain combines TRBV3-1 (or the pseudogene TRBV3-2) with TRBJ1-3; D is unclear. This CDR3 is 17 amino acids long. Trimming removed 6 bases from V and 4 bases from J, with 22 bases in between. CDR1 and CDR2 from the germline V gene are LGHDT and YNNKEL (reference sequence). CDR3 sequence reads: CASSPFGGPFPGNTIYF. The DNA of the CDR3 is TGTGCCAGCAGTCCCTTTGGAGGGCCGTTTCCCGGAAACACCATATATTTT.

The chain links TRBV5-1 to TRBJ2-3, with TRBD2 matching 15 bases. The CDR3 has 18 residues. The V and J ends lost 3 bases and 4 bases, in that order; junction bases with no gene match: 9. Germline CDR1 SGHRS, CDR2 YFSETQ. The CDR3 spells CASSSGLAGGLGADTQYF. As DNA, the CDR3 is TGCGCCAGCAGCTCGGGACTAGCGGGGGGTCTCGGGGCAGATACGCAGTATTTT.

The V call is TRBV5-6, the J call TRBJ2-7; 11 bases line up with TRBD1. J was trimmed by 11 bases and V by 3 bases; bases with no gene match: 7. CDR3 length equals 13 residues. Germline V gene sequence: CDR1 SGHDT, CDR2 YYEEEE. CDR3 in amino acids: CASSSGTGGPKYF. CDR3 bases: TGTGCCAGCAGCTCCGGGACAGGGGGTCCAAAGTACTTC.